The TCR beta chain under discussion was sequenced for a study of graft-versus-host responses after intestinal transplantation. Study information: Multivisceral, liver-intestinal, or isolated intestinal transplants were given to recipients. Tacrolimus plus steroids were given to all recipients for about 3 years, preceded by anti-thymocyte globulin induction. Study results and caveats: Those patients showing graft-donor T cell macrochimerism displayed high graft-versus-host to host-versus-graft clonal ratios in allografts.

Germline V gene sequence: CDR1 SGHNT, CDR2 YYREEE (reference sequence). The CDR3 extends over 16 amino acids. V was trimmed by 1 base and J by 4 bases, leaving 17 bases between them. Concerning this clone itself: Antigen specificity is unknown.

Measured with immunoSEQ multiplex PCR; TCRdb has only the in-frame clones, and not every one. The profile shows 99,000 or so clones, 86% of them singletons. Specimen: PBMCs, collected 255 days after intestinal transplant. The clonotype comes from a human patient who received an intestinal transplant, so some T cells may come from the graft donor. V and J are TRBV5-4 and TRBJ1-1; TRBD1 might be the D (6 bases). The CDR3 DNA sequence: TGTGCCAGCAGCTTGAGTATGAGGGGGAGTGCCACTGAAGCTTTCTTT. Its protein product is CASSLSMRGSATEAFF.